This T cell receptor beta chain was captured in a study of spatial heterogeneity in lung cancer (dated by TCRdb to about 2019). At the level of the whole study: Beta-chain transcripts were consistently detected in greater numbers than alpha-chain transcripts, which likely reflected higher beta-chain transcript abundance. The study linked features of the TCR repertoire to counts of nonsynonymous mutations, which were determined by whole-exome sequencing of tumor tissue. In the raw uncorrected reads, each unique combination of TCR and UMI appeared more than ten times on average. In non-small cell lung cancer, the study quantitatively compared TCR alpha and beta repertoires across several tumor regions, matched nontumor lung, and blood. Both alpha and beta chains were TCR-sequenced in samples taken at surgery, namely 220 tumor regions, more than 62 matched nontumor lung samples and just over 55 PBMC samples.

Reading the label with the study, this specimen's time point is: sample taken at primary tumor resection. Whole RNA extracted from tumor and nontumor lung tissue, or from cryopreserved PBMC samples, was used for TCR sequencing without cell sorting. The donors were 60 to 80 patients from the lung TRACERx cohort who had early-stage, untreated non-small cell lung cancer. Only patients with enough RNA available from two or more tumor regions were chosen for TCR sequencing. This clonotype was detected many times. Its target antigen remains unknown. There are no base qualities to consult, and no much larger clone falls within one base. The germline V and J ends show losses of 1 base and 9 bases respectively, and no gene match explains 9 bases of the junction. CDR1 and CDR2 were assigned from the germline V gene (reference sequence) as SGHKS and YYEKEE. The cysteine opens and the phenylalanine closes a CDR3 of 15 amino acids. Just CDR3 DNA is preserved here, 45 bases in frame from base 1.

Receptor amplification or capture employed 5' RACE. The run used a NextSeq 500. In the TCR library protocol, a unique molecular identifier was attached to each TCR cDNA molecule so that PCR and sequencing errors could be corrected. The source study handled its data this way. TCR identification, UMI-based error correction and CDR3 extraction were performed with Decombinator tools. Expanded TCRs were defined as those above a frequency of 2 per 1,000, corresponding to the top 1% of the tumor frequency distribution. Renyi diversity was calculated using the R vegan package after each repertoire was subsampled 100 times to 5,000 TCRs. CDR3 similarity networks were built from amino acid triplet string-kernel similarity, with CDR3s being connected when pairwise similarity was above 0.82. Using fastp trimming at Q25 and MiXCR clonotype assembly, TCRdb reanalyzed the public sequencing data and kept in-frame beta chains. One record per CDR3 amino acid sequence lists the most common genes and DNA. TCRdb's processing, not the study's, gives the V and J calls here. For this sample the table gives 25,000 or so distinct CDR3 sequences, of which about 3.3% were detected only once. About 30% of the sample rests with the top ten.

Beyond this particular receptor, the publication reports: Additional single-cell paired TCR alpha and beta sequencing was considered necessary to confirm, at a functional level, the hypothesis that regional TCRs recognize regional mutations. Ubiquitous expanded tumor TCRs were detected in blood more often at tumor resection than at routine follow-up.

The receptor chain draws on TRBV5-5 and TRBJ2-1, with 8 bases matching TRBD1. The sequence derives from a female donor with early-stage non-small cell lung cancer. The sample here was PBMCs, taken at surgery. The CDR3 amino acid sequence is: CASSLLQGAQGEQFF. The sequence in DNA is TGTGCCAGCAGCTTGTTGCAGGGGGCGCAAGGTGAGCAGTTCTTC.